These 18 T cell receptor beta chains were sequenced from one sample in a study of T cells in Graves' hyperthyroidism and ophthalmopathy. RNA transcripts yielded amplified TCR beta CDR3 regions. TCR CDR3 underwent first-round RT-PCR with the HTBI primer set. TCRdb reanalysed the multiplex PCR reads using MiXCR and keeps one entry per CDR3 protein. The data show more than 300,000 distinct CDR3 sequences, with about 14% seen just once and 15% to 20% held by the top ten. Sequenced: blood. Receptors originate from a woman aged 30 to 39 with Graves' ophthalmopathy.

As concerns this clonotype: A clone one base away is much larger, so this may be a read error. This chain links TRBV29-1 with TRBJ2-1; D remains ambiguous. Germline CDR1 and CDR2: SQVTM and ANQGSEA. The length of the CDR3 is 11 residues. Trimming shortened V by 0 bases and J by 10 bases, and 7 bases separated the two germline ends. CDR3 residues: CSVEESWEQFF. DNA of the CDR3: TGCAGCGTTGAAGAGAGCTGGGAGCAGTTCTTC.

This clonotype was counted ten times or more. The chain is built from TRBV6-1 and TRBJ2-7, with TRBD2 matching 8 bases. The germline V gene encodes CDR1 MNHNS and CDR2 SASEGT. The length of the CDR3 is 14 residues. The junction had 6 bases not matched to a gene; V was cut back by 8 bases and J by 0 bases. The CDR3 region has the DNA TGTGCCAGCGACCTCGGGGGGGGCTCCTACGAGCAGTACTTC. It codes for CASDLGGGSYEQYF.

The table lists this clonotype with many counts. V usage is TRBV28 and J usage is TRBJ1-2, with TRBD1 matching 7 bases. V lost 2 bases to trimming and J lost 8 bases; unmatched junction nucleotides: 14. The CDR3 runs to 16 residues. The V gene's germline CDR1 is MDHEN and CDR2 SYDVKM. CDR3 amino acids: CASSLALFMTGNGYTF. CDR3 DNA sequence: TGTGCCAGCAGTTTAGCCCTCTTTATGACAGGGAACGGCTACACCTTC.

This clonotype was counted ten times or more. This sequence joins TRBV6-1 and TRBJ1-1; D is unclear. The length of the CDR3 is 14 residues. With 2 bases removed from V and 5 bases from J, the gap between germline ends came to 12 bases. Germline assignment: CDR1 MNHNS and CDR2 SASEGT. The CDR3 spells CASSEWAGRTEAFF. As DNA, the CDR3 is TGTGCCAGCAGTGAATGGGCGGGGAGGACTGAAGCTTTCTTT.

The CDR3 DNA is TGTGCCAGCAGTTACGTGGCGGGGGGGGAAGAGACCCAGTACTTC. Translation: CASSYVAGGEETQYF. The chain recombines TRBV6-5 with TRBJ2-5; TRBD2 matches at 9 bases. Unmatched junction bases numbered 4, after V lost 2 bases and J lost 3 bases. The CDR3 extends over 15 amino acids. From germline, CDR1 is MNHEY and CDR2 SVGAGI.

The V and J genes are TRBV2 and TRBJ2-1, with 8 bases aligning to TRBD2. Germline CDR1 and CDR2: SNHLY and FYNNEI. The CDR3 runs to 15 residues. Trimming at V came to 4 bases and at J to 4 bases, leaving 6 bases not matched to a gene. CDR3 sequence: CASSGGGGIYNEQFF. CDR3 bases: TGTGCCAGCAGTGGCGGCGGGGGGATATACAATGAGCAGTTCTTC.

This clonotype was seen many times. The chain has TRBV15 and TRBJ2-3; 8 bases line up with TRBD1. The J segment lost 1 base and the V segment lost 3 bases, leaving 9 bases of the junction unmatched. Germline assignment: CDR1 LNHNV and CDR2 YYDKDF (reference sequence). The CDR3 is made up of 17 amino acids. The chain's CDR3 is CATSREDRDWGTDTQYF. Here the CDR3 DNA reads TGTGCCACCAGCAGGGAGGACAGGGACTGGGGCACAGATACGCAGTATTTT.

In this sample, this clonotype turned up a few times. The chain combines TRBV5-1 with TRBJ2-2; 11 nucleotides align to TRBD1. The J segment lost 6 bases and the V segment lost 3 bases, leaving 7 bases of the junction unmatched. CDR3 length equals 16 residues. The germline V gene has CDR1 SGHRS and CDR2 YFSETQ. In DNA, the CDR3 is TGCGCCAGCAGCTCAACCGGGACAGGGGGGTCCGGGGAGCTGTTTTTT. Its protein is CASSSTGTGGSGELFF. The full variable domain, in which reference TRBV5-1 and TRBJ2-2 provide the parts outside the CDR3, is KAGVTQTPRYLIKTRGQQVTLSCSPISGHRSVSWYQQTPGQGLQFLFEYFSETQRNKGNFPGRFSGRQFSNSRSEMNVSTLELGDSALYLCASSSTGTGGSGELFFGEGSRLTVL.

This clonotype was counted ten times or more. This chain joins TRBV7-2 and TRBJ2-7, with 7 nucleotides matching TRBD1. The CDR3 runs 17 residues. Losses at the gene ends were 1 base for V and 1 base for J; bases not matched to a gene: 10. The germline V gene encodes CDR1 SGHTA and CDR2 FQGNSA. CDR3 sequence: CASSLGGRGDRSYEQYF. CDR3 DNA sequence: TGTGCCAGCAGCTTAGGTGGTCGAGGGGACAGATCCTACGAGCAGTACTTC.

This clonotype was recorded at least ten times. The chain couples TRBV6-2 or TRBV6-3 to TRBJ2-1, with D possibly being TRBD1 (7 bases). The CDR3 runs 16 residues. Germline CDR1 reads MNHEY; CDR2 reads SVGEGT. V gave up 5 bases and J gave up 0 bases, with 14 bases separating them. The CDR3 reads CASSPGDSSSYNEQFF. DNA for the CDR3: TGTGCCAGCAGTCCGGGGGACAGCAGCTCCTACAATGAGCAGTTCTTC.

The chain has TRBV7-9 and TRBJ2-7; the match to TRBD1 covers 7 bases. V lost 5 bases and J lost 4; bases outside the gene matches: 8. Germline CDR1 SEHNR, CDR2 FQNEAQ (reference sequence). The length of the CDR3 is 14 residues. The DNA for the CDR3 is TGTGCCAGCAGCGCAGGGACAGTGGGGTACGAGCAGTACTTC. Its protein is CASSAGTVGYEQYF. Supplemented by reference TRBV7-9 and TRBJ2-7, the full variable domain reads DTGVSQNPRHKITKRGQNVTFRCDPISEHNRLYWYRQTLGQGPEFLTYFQNEAQLEKSRLLSDRFSAERPKGSFSTLEIQRTEQGDSAMYLCASSAGTVGYEQYFGPGTRLTVT.

This clonotype was seen many times. V is TRBV3-1 and J is TRBJ2-1; TRBD2 agrees at 11 bases. Germline CDR1 and CDR2: LGHDT and YNNKEL (reference sequence). The CDR3 loop spans 20 amino acids. V was pared by 0 bases and J by 0 bases, with 10 bases of the junction left unmatched. As DNA, the CDR3 is TGTGCCAGCAGCCAAGATCGTCGGCTAGCGGGGGGTAGCTCCTACAATGAGCAGTTCTTC. Translation: CASSQDRRLAGGSSYNEQFF.

For this clonotype: A much larger clone lies one base from this, so it may be a read error. The gene calls are TRBV20-1 and TRBJ2-1; 8 bases are a match to TRBD2. The CDR3 totals 15 residues. Germline values: CDR1 DFQATT, CDR2 SNEGSKA (reference sequence). The CDR3 here is CSATIRGGWYNKQFF. The CDR3, as DNA: TGCAGTGCTACCATTCGGGGGGGATGGTACAATAAGCAGTTCTTC.

This clonotype was seen just once. V gene TRBV11-2 combines with J gene TRBJ2-1; 10 nucleotides line up with TRBD1. Trimming removed 6 bases from V and 10 bases from J; junction bases left unmatched: 12. The CDR3 is made up of 15 amino acids. Germline V lookup: CDR1 SGHAT, CDR2 FQNNGV. This CDR3 is CASRDRDRGTQEQFF. The CDR3 nucleotides read TGTGCCAGCAGGGACCGGGACAGGGGCACTCAGGAGCAGTTCTTC.

The CDR3 DNA sequence: TGTGCCACCGGCTCCGACAGCCACACAGATACGCAGTATTTT. The encoded protein is CATGSDSHTDTQYF. The chain recombines TRBV24-1 with TRBJ2-3; D perhaps matches TRBD1 (5 bases). The germline gives CDR1 KGHDR, CDR2 SFDVKD. With 9 bases removed from V and 2 bases from J, the gap between germline ends came to 14 bases. The CDR3 has 14 amino acids.

This clonotype came up a few times. The V and J genes are TRBV9 and TRBJ2-5, with D unclear. Germline V lookup: CDR1 SGDLS, CDR2 YYNGEE. This CDR3 region has 14 residues. The V end lost 0 bases, the J end lost 1 base, and 7 bases lay between the germline ends. CDR3 in amino acids: CASSVAQSQETQYF. Here the CDR3 DNA reads TGTGCCAGCAGCGTAGCGCAATCCCAAGAGACCCAGTACTTC.

This clonotype has a count of ten or more. This chain uses TRBV11-2 with TRBJ2-5; no clear D gene. V shed 1 base and J shed 5 bases, with 14 bases lying between them. CDR3 size: 15 residues. Per the germline V gene, CDR1 is SGHAT and CDR2 is FQNNGV. The CDR3 loop is CASSLGKGKGETQYF. CDR3 DNA: TGTGCCAGCAGCTTAGGGAAGGGCAAAGGGGAGACCCAGTACTTC.

This clonotype was counted ten times or more. This chain joins TRBV6-1 and TRBJ1-3, with TRBD1 identical over 8 bases. Germline V lookup: CDR1 MNHNS, CDR2 SASEGT. CDR3 length equals 15 residues. Germline trimming cut 0 bases from V and 11 bases from J; bases unmatched to any gene: 9. The CDR3 protein is CASSEAMGQVLAIYF. The DNA for the CDR3 is TGTGCCAGCAGTGAAGCGATGGGACAGGTCCTCGCCATATATTTT.